These 25 T cell receptor beta chains share one sample of origin, sequenced in a study of technical replicates of blood from four donors. Data came from immunoSEQ multiplex PCR; TCRdb stores just in-frame clones and leaves some out. Of tens of thousands of clones in the sample, around 91% were seen once. Sequenced sample: PBMCs. The source of these receptors is a human donor in good health. Some clones in this sample may be carry-over from other donors' samples.

The genes are TRBV7-2 and TRBJ1-2; 10 positions match TRBD1. V dropped 5 bases and J dropped 7; count of bases not matched to a gene: 7. The CDR3 totals 14 residues. Germline V gene data show CDR1 as SGHTA and CDR2 as FQGNSA. The CDR3 DNA reads as TGTGCCAGCAGCCCCAGACAGGGGGCGGGTGGCTACACCTTC. Translating gives CASSPRQGAGGYTF.

The chain is built from TRBV5-1 and TRBJ2-3; the match to TRBD2 covers 7 bases. CDR3 length: 12 amino acids. CDR1 is SGHRS and CDR2 is YFSETQ in the germline V gene. Trimming removed 10 bases from V and 3 bases from J; junction bases left unmatched: 5. The CDR3 loop is CAHERGTDTQYF. CDR3 bases: TGCGCCCACGAGCGGGGTACAGATACGCAGTATTTT.

The chain carries TRBV18 and TRBJ1-6; D is uncertain. CDR1 and CDR2 from the germline V gene are KGHSH and LQKENI. CDR3 size: 14 residues. V gave up 4 bases and J gave up 7 bases, with 11 bases separating them. CDR3 sequence: CASSRPESNSPLHF. The CDR3 nucleotides are TGTGCCAGCTCACGCCCAGAATCAAATTCACCCCTCCACTTT.

The rearrangement links TRBV5-6 to TRBJ1-5; 8 nucleotides line up with TRBD1. This CDR3 comprises 15 residues. Germline V gives CDR1 SGHDT, CDR2 YYEEEE. V shed 2 bases, J shed 5 bases, and the junction held 6 bases outside the gene matches. For the CDR3, the DNA is TGTGCCAGCAGCTTTGGACAGGGTCTCGATCAGCCCCAGCATTTT. It encodes CASSFGQGLDQPQHF.

The chain joins TRBV7-2 to TRBJ1-1; possibly TRBD1 for D (6 bases). V lost 2 bases, J lost 0 bases, and 7 bases lay in between. The length of the CDR3 is 14 residues. The germline V gene encodes CDR1 SGHTA and CDR2 FQGNSA. The CDR3 DNA sequence: TGTGCCAGCAGCTTACAGGGGATGAACACTGAAGCTTTCTTT. Translated: CASSLQGMNTEAFF.

The chain couples TRBV18 to TRBJ1-1; 7 bases align to TRBD1. V was clipped by 3 bases and J by 1 base; unmatched bases: 2. From germline, CDR1 is KGHSH and CDR2 LQKENI. CDR3 size: 14 residues. The CDR3 bases are TGTGCCAGCTCACCGGGACAGCAGAACACTGAAGCTTTCTTT. It yields the protein CASSPGQQNTEAFF.

The genes are TRBV27 and TRBJ2-1, with TRBD2 identical over 10 bases. The V gene's germline CDR1 is MNHEY and CDR2 SMNVEV (reference sequence). The CDR3 is 16 residues long. The ends lost 4 bases at V and 8 bases at J; junction bases unmatched: 11. CDR3 sequence reads: CASSSLGASGSYEQFF. The CDR3 DNA reads TGTGCCAGCAGTTCCCTTGGGGCTAGCGGGAGTTATGAGCAGTTCTTC.

The rearrangement joins TRBV4-1 to TRBJ1-2; D is perhaps TRBD1 (5 bases). The CDR3 runs to 15 residues. V lost 1 base and J lost 4, with 13 bases in between. Germline values: CDR1 MGHRA, CDR2 YSYEKL. The CDR3 region has the DNA TGCGCCAGCAGCCAAGCGCCGGGGGAGGGCTATGGCTACACCTTC. Amino acids: CASSQAPGEGYGYTF.

This chain joins TRBV30 and TRBJ2-5; D is possibly TRBD2 (6 bases). Trimming stripped 2 bases from V and 5 bases from J, with 21 bases between. Germline loops: CDR1 GTSNPN, CDR2 SVGIG (reference sequence). CDR3 size: 16 residues. In DNA, the CDR3 is TGTGCCTGGAGTCCGCTAGCGCCCCGTCTGTGGGAGACCCAGTACTTC. Translating gives CAWSPLAPRLWETQYF. The whole variable domain, filled in from reference TRBV30 and TRBJ2-5, reads SQTIHQWPATLVQPVGSPLSLECTVEGTSNPNLYWYRQAAGRGLQLLFYSVGIGQISSEVPQNLSASRPQDRQFILSSKKLLLSDSGFYLCAWSPLAPRLWETQYFGPGTRLLVL.

This chain uses TRBV18 with TRBJ1-2; 7 bases match TRBD1. Germline V gives CDR1 KGHSH, CDR2 LQKENI. The CDR3 has 14 residues. With V trimmed by 2 bases and J by 5 bases, 5 bases remained unmatched. The CDR3 region has the DNA TGTGCCAGCTCACCAAGGCAGGGGGTTTATGGCTACACCTTC. Amino acids: CASSPRQGVYGYTF.

The J gene is TRBJ1-2, the V gene TRBV7-9; D is possibly TRBD1 (5 bases). Trimming pared 1 base from V and 3 bases from J, leaving 9 bases between. CDR3 length: 14 amino acids. CDR1 SEHNR and CDR2 FQNEAQ come from the germline V gene (reference sequence). CDR3 in amino acids: CASSLDRQYYGYTF. CDR3 bases: TGTGCCAGCAGCTTAGATAGACAGTACTATGGCTACACCTTC.

This clone was counted once. This chain uses TRBV13 with TRBJ2-1; 9 nucleotides line up with TRBD1. The germline V gene has CDR1 PRHDT and CDR2 FYEKMQ (reference sequence). Trimming cost V 5 bases and J 5 bases; bases outside gene matches: 13. The CDR3 consists of 17 residues. In nucleotides, the CDR3 is TGTGCCAGCAGCACAGGACAGGGGCCGTTCTTCGACAATGAGCAGTTCTTC. Its protein product is CASSTGQGPFFDNEQFF. The complete variable domain, with remaining parts taken from reference TRBV13 and TRBJ2-1, reads AAGVIQSPRHLIKEKRETATLKCYPIPRHDTVYWYQQGPGQDPQFLISFYEKMQSDKGSIPDRFSAQQFSDYHSELNMSSLELGDSALYFCASSTGQGPFFDNEQFFGPGTRLTVL.

V usage is TRBV12-5 and J usage is TRBJ2-6; 9 bases fit TRBD2. V lost 5 bases to trimming and J lost 2 bases; unmatched junction nucleotides: 13. The germline CDR1 and CDR2 sequences are LGHNT and FRNRAP. The CDR3 is made up of 19 amino acids. The CDR3 loop is CASGPPTAGGRAGANVLTF. Written as DNA, the CDR3 is TGTGCTAGTGGTCCACCTACCGCCGGCGGGAGGGCTGGGGCCAACGTCCTGACTTTC.

The V and J genes are TRBV29-1 and TRBJ2-7; 8 bases map to TRBD1. This CDR3 has 13 amino acids. CDR1 SQVTM and CDR2 ANQGSEA come from the germline V gene. The trim removed 3 bases at V and 5 bases at J, leaving 6 bases unmatched. CDR3: CSVDWNRGDEQYF. CDR3 DNA: TGCAGCGTTGATTGGAACAGGGGGGACGAGCAGTACTTC.

To note about this clone: This could be a read error, since a much larger clone is one nucleotide away. The chain has TRBV5-1 and TRBJ2-1, with 11 bases matching TRBD2. The CDR3 totals 14 residues. In germline, CDR1 is SGHRS, CDR2 YFSETQ. The CDR3 reads CASSASGGYSEQFF. The CDR3 DNA is TGCGCCAGCAGCGCTAGCGGGGGGTACAGTGAGCAGTTCTTC.

This chain uses TRBV29-1 with TRBJ1-4; TRBD1 matches at 9 bases. Trimming at V came to 2 bases and at J to 8 bases, leaving 6 bases not matched to a gene. The CDR3 spans 14 residues. Germline lookup yields CDR1 SQVTM and CDR2 ANQGSEA. This CDR3 reads CSVEIGQGYEKLFF. CDR3 nucleotide sequence: TGCAGCGTTGAAATTGGACAGGGGTACGAAAAACTGTTTTTT. Full variable domain (missing parts from reference TRBV29-1 and TRBJ1-4): SAVISQKPSRDICQRGTSLTIQCQVDSQVTMMFWYRQQPGQSLTLIATANQGSEATYESGFVIDKFPISRPNLTFSTLTVSNMSPEDSSIYLCSVEIGQGYEKLFFGSGTQLSVL.

This chain joins TRBV7-8 and TRBJ1-5; 11 nucleotides match TRBD1. V was clipped by 1 base and J by 7 bases; unmatched bases: 6. The length of the CDR3 is 16 residues. Germline assignment: CDR1 SGHVS and CDR2 FQNEAQ. CDR3 loop: CASSLVDRGLGQPQHF. In nucleotides, the CDR3 is TGTGCCAGCAGCTTAGTGGACAGGGGGCTGGGGCAGCCCCAGCATTTT.

CDR3 sequence: CASNIKSGKNTEAFF. In DNA, the CDR3 is TGTGCCAGCAACATTAAAAGCGGGAAAAACACTGAAGCTTTCTTT. V gene TRBV7-2 combines with J gene TRBJ1-1; D remains ambiguous. The CDR3 loop spans 15 amino acids. In germline, CDR1 is SGHTA, CDR2 FQGNSA. V was trimmed by 7 bases and J by 2 bases, leaving 17 bases between them.

The chain links TRBV7-9 to TRBJ2-7; TRBD2 matches 9 bases. This CDR3 has 15 amino acids. After removal of 4 bases from V and 2 bases from J, the junction contained 6 bases not matched to a gene. In germline, CDR1 is SEHNR, CDR2 FQNEAQ (reference sequence). The chain's CDR3 is CASSSASGGTYEQYF. The CDR3 DNA is TGTGCCAGCAGCTCCGCGAGCGGGGGGACCTACGAGCAGTACTTC. Full variable domain (rest looked up from reference TRBV7-9 and TRBJ2-7): DTGVSQNPRHKITKRGQNVTFRCDPISEHNRLYWYRQTLGQGPEFLTYFQNEAQLEKSRLLSDRFSAERPKGSFSTLEIQRTEQGDSAMYLCASSSASGGTYEQYFGPGTRLTVT.

The chain joins TRBV5-4 to TRBJ1-1; 8 bases agree with TRBD1. Germline V gene data show CDR1 as SGHNT and CDR2 as YYREEE (reference sequence). This CDR3 has 13 residues. After removal of 5 bases from V and 4 bases from J, the junction contained 4 bases not matched to a gene. This chain's CDR3 is CASRRQGSTEAFF. In nucleotides, the CDR3 is TGTGCCAGCAGGAGACAGGGGAGCACTGAAGCTTTCTTT. The whole variable domain, filled in from reference TRBV5-4 and TRBJ1-1, reads ETGVTQSPTHLIKTRGQQVTLRCSSQSGHNTVSWYQQALGQGPQFIFQYYREEENGRGNFPPRFSGLQFPNYSSELNVNALELDDSALYLCASRRQGSTEAFFGQGTRLTVV.

The chain couples TRBV2 to TRBJ1-4; TRBD1 is a possible D gene (6 bases). This CDR3 spans 15 amino acids. Per germline, CDR1 SNHLY and CDR2 FYNNEI. V was shortened by 2 bases and J by 8 bases, with 15 bases between the two germline ends. This CDR3 is CASSETRTGSEKLFF. In nucleotides, the CDR3 is TGTGCCAGCAGTGAAACTCGAACAGGGAGCGAAAAACTGTTTTTT.

The chain uses TRBV7-2 and TRBJ1-2; perhaps TRBD1 as D (6 bases). V lost 4 bases, J lost 0 bases, and 12 bases lay in between. Per germline, CDR1 SGHTA and CDR2 FQGNSA. The CDR3 has 15 residues. CDR3 protein: CASSSRTASNYGYTF. In DNA form, the CDR3 reads TGTGCCAGCAGCTCAAGGACAGCTTCTAACTATGGCTACACCTTC.

The gene calls are TRBV4-3 and TRBJ1-4; 12 positions agree with TRBD1. This CDR3 contains 16 residues. J gave up 7 bases and V 0 bases, and 3 bases lay outside the gene matches. CDR1 LGHNA and CDR2 YSLEER come from the germline V gene. The CDR3 DNA is TGCGCCAGCAGCCAAGATGGGACAGGGGGCCGTGAAAAACTGTTTTTT. As protein: CASSQDGTGGREKLFF.

The rearrangement joins TRBV30 to TRBJ2-2, with TRBD2 matching 11 bases. J was trimmed by 7 bases and V by 5 bases; bases with no gene match: 15. CDR1 is GTSNPN and CDR2 is SVGIG in the germline V gene (reference sequence). The CDR3 is 17 residues long. The CDR3: CAWLGFASGRSGGELFF. The CDR3 DNA is TGTGCCTGGTTAGGCTTCGCTAGCGGGAGGTCGGGCGGGGAGCTGTTTTTT.

This rearrangement joins TRBV30 to TRBJ1-2; TRBD1 matches 7 bases. The ends lost 1 base at V and 6 bases at J; junction bases unmatched: 11. The germline V gene encodes CDR1 GTSNPN and CDR2 SVGIG (reference sequence). This CDR3 is 15 amino acids long. The CDR3 is CAWSEGQTTPNGYTF. CDR3 DNA sequence: TGTGCCTGGAGTGAGGGACAGACTACCCCGAATGGCTACACCTTC.